This T cell receptor beta chain was documented in a study of blood T cells in healthy people across ages (dated by TCRdb to the mid-2010s). About the study as a whole: In model experiments, roughly one uniquely barcoded TCR beta cDNA molecule per two T cells was captured by template switching. To track age-related changes in TCR beta repertoire diversity, the study relied on deep sequencing normalized with unique cDNA molecular identifiers. Donors were grouped into four age groups: young (average 16 years), middle-aged (39), aged (around 60) and long-lived (about 89). To avoid experimental bias, donors of different ages were randomly spread across the sequencing lanes. For two donors (one aged 18 to 29 and one aged 80 or older), the study analyzed two additional independent replicas of 1 million unique cDNA reads from the same blood draw. Here is what the overall study found, with its caveats: Estimates of total diversity based on one million sequenced T cells were considered lower bounds and underestimates. Observed TCR beta diversity per million T cells fell roughly linearly with age, and a significant reduction was already apparent by age approximately 40. Bulk unsorted PBMC profiling prevented conclusive comparison of naive and antigen-experienced compartments. Because the CMV infection status of the donors was unknown, age-related changes in expanded clonotypes may potentially have been confounded. Compared with the aged group, the long-lived group had more naive CD4+ T cells, fewer expanded clones and increased TCR diversity, a pattern suggesting age selection. There was a strong correlation between observed TCR beta diversity and the percentage of naive T cells measured by flow cytometry.

Receptor libraries were prepared by 5' RACE. A second PCR of roughly 7 to 11 cycles was performed with a sample-barcoded 5' primer and a J-beta primer mix. A template-switch 5' adaptor carrying 12 random nucleotides introduced a unique molecular identifier onto each TCR beta cDNA molecule. Each sample yielded at least 2.5 million CDR3-containing paired-end reads. First-strand cDNA was synthesized from all RNA with the Mint cDNA synthesis kit, primed by a TRBC-specific oligonucleotide. After uracil-DNA glycosylase treatment, a first 18-cycle PCR used universal primers M1SS and BC2_uni_R on all cDNA. Turning to the authors' computational methods: Each sample was normalized by randomly selecting 1 million high-quality reads, each carrying a distinct molecular identifier. Reads with shared molecular identifiers were discarded instead of being binned into consensus sequences. CDR3 identification, clonotype clustering and error correction used MiTCR with a Q25 quality threshold and the strictest error-elimination algorithm. Lower-bound total TCR beta diversity was estimated with a nonparametric unseen species model using Euler transformation. TCRdb reanalyzed the raw reads on its own, using fastp at Q25 for trimming and MiXCR for clone calling, and kept in-frame beta chains. Entries are consolidated by CDR3 protein sequence, retaining the most common genes and DNA. TCRdb, not the original authors, processed these V and J calls. The sample records around 1,900,000 distinct CDR3 sequences, about two fifths of which are singletons. Roughly 24% of the sample is in the top ten clones.

CDR1 and CDR2 (LNHNV, YYDKDF) derive from the germline V gene (reference sequence). A distance of 15 bases separates the germline ends of V and J, which lose 5 bases and 0 bases respectively. Counted from cysteine to phenylalanine, this CDR3 has 16 amino acids. Only CDR3 DNA remains: 48 bases, in frame from the first base. The donors were roughly 39 Caucasian individuals from Russia, aged 6 to 90 years, who were systemically healthy. Each donor gave 8 to 10 milliliters of peripheral blood, drawn into EDTA-treated Vacutainer tubes. Ficoll-Paque density-gradient centrifugation was used to isolate PBMCs, with at least 6 million obtained per sample. Total RNA was extracted from PBMCs with Trizol reagent, with at least 6 micrograms obtained per sample. For every donor, an aliquot of PBMCs went through flow cytometry to measure the percentages of naive CD45RAhigh/CD27high T cells. This clonotype was counted only a few times. Its recognized antigen is unknown. The sample holds no much larger clone one base away, and base qualities are not on file.

The source is a human donor in good health. Sequenced sample: blood. The chain joins TRBV15 to TRBJ2-3; a weak D assignment points to TRBD2 (6 bases agree). The DNA reads TGTGCCACCAGCCGACGCGGGGATATAAGCACAGATACGCAGTATTTT. It specifies CATSRRGDISTDTQYF.